The 10 T cell receptor beta chains listed next were all sequenced from one sample in a study of CD8+CD57+ T cells in acquired aplastic anemia. Profiles of TCR beta VDJ and CDR3 were generated from a genomic DNA template. TCRdb re-called the reads with MiXCR, one entry per CDR3 protein. The sample has 150,000 to 200,000 distinct CDR3 sequences, around 66% seen once. The sequencing input was sorted CD4+, CD8+, or CD8+CD57+ T cells (not recorded which) from PBMCs. These receptors were taken from a human donor with severe aplastic anemia or a healthy control (not recorded which).

The rearrangement links TRBV2 to TRBJ1-4; D unresolved. The CDR3 length is 14 residues. Germline CDR1 is SNHLY and CDR2 is FYNNEI. Trimming cost V 6 bases and J 1 base, with 9 bases left between them. The CDR3 sequence is CASRSGITNEKLFF. The CDR3 DNA follows: TGTGCCAGCAGATCCGGGATAACTAATGAAAAACTGTTTTTT.

The gene calls are TRBV5-1 and TRBJ1-5; 7 nucleotides match TRBD1. CDR1 and CDR2 (germline): SGHRS, YFSETQ. V lost 5 bases, J lost 4 bases, and 3 bases stayed unmatched. The length of the CDR3 is 13 residues. CDR3 amino acids: CASSRDSNQPQHF. Written as DNA, the CDR3 is TGCGCCAGCAGTCGGGACAGTAATCAGCCCCAGCATTTT.

This clonotype was counted once. The chain uses TRBV2 and TRBJ2-5, with D uncertain. The CDR3 sequence is 15 residues long. The germline gives CDR1 SNHLY, CDR2 FYNNEI. Trimming pared 5 bases from V and 4 bases from J, leaving 17 bases between. The CDR3 DNA reads TGTGCCAGCAGTTCGTACCTGGGGTTGGGAGAGACCCAGTACTTC. This sequence encodes CASSSYLGLGETQYF.

The chain has TRBV29-1 and TRBJ1-2; D remains unclear. This CDR3 has 13 amino acids. The germline V gene encodes CDR1 SQVTM and CDR2 ANQGSEA. V was pared by 5 bases and J by 4 bases, with 14 bases between. The CDR3 protein is CSVPPLDFYGYTF. CDR3 sequence (DNA): TGCAGCGTTCCCCCTCTAGACTTCTATGGCTACACCTTC.

The CDR3 nucleotides read TGTGCCACCAGTGAATCCGGGACTAGCGGCACAGATACGCAGTATTTT. Protein product: CATSESGTSGTDTQYF. The chain uses TRBV24-1 and TRBJ2-3; TRBD2 matches at 10 bases. This CDR3 has 16 amino acids. J was trimmed by 1 base and V by 4 bases; bases with no gene match: 4. The germline gives CDR1 KGHDR, CDR2 SFDVKD.

This chain uses TRBV7-2 with TRBJ2-7; 7 nucleotides agree with TRBD1. CDR3 length equals 15 residues. CDR1 is SGHTA and CDR2 is FQGNSA in the germline V gene. V shed 1 base and J 3 bases; nucleotides not matched to a gene: 6. The chain's CDR3 is CASSLEGATIYEQYF. CDR3 coding DNA: TGTGCCAGCAGCTTAGAGGGGGCGACCATCTACGAGCAGTACTTC.

This rearrangement joins TRBV24-1 to TRBJ2-5; the D is unclear. Germline-derived CDR1 and CDR2 are KGHDR and SFDVKD. The ends were cut back, 3 bases at V and 11 bases at J, with 21 bases in the middle. This CDR3 is built from 15 residues. The CDR3 region has the DNA TGTGCCACCAGTGATCTGAGGCAGTCAGGCGATGAGCAGTACTTC. The encoded protein is CATSDLRQSGDEQYF.

The V gene is TRBV14, the J gene TRBJ1-2; TRBD1 might be the D (5 bases). This CDR3 has 12 residues. V lost 7 bases and J 4 bases, leaving 10 bases between the germline ends. The germline CDR1 and CDR2 sequences are SGHDN and FVKESK. The CDR3 bases are TGTGCCAGCATGGGGCGGACCTATGGCTACACCTTC. This codes for CASMGRTYGYTF.

Points on this clonotype: One end of the junction is discordant with germline, which a read error may explain. The chain carries TRBV7-7 and TRBJ1-6; TRBD1 matches at 8 bases. Germline V gives CDR1 SSHAT, CDR2 FNYEAQ (reference sequence). The CDR3 has 16 amino acids. CDR3 nucleotide sequence: TGTGCTAGCAGCCGGACAGGGAGCTCCTATAATTCACCCCTCCACTTT. Translated, it gives CASSRTGSSYNSPLHF.

In DNA, the CDR3 is TGCGCCAGCAGTGAGTCCGGGGGACACACAGATACGCAGTATTTT. Translated, it gives CASSESGGHTDTQYF. The rearrangement links TRBV10-1 to TRBJ2-3; D is tentatively TRBD1 or TRBD2 (6 bases each). The V end lost 0 bases, the J end lost 2 bases, and 9 bases lay between the germline ends. The germline gives CDR1 WNHNN, CDR2 SYGVQD (reference sequence). The CDR3 length is 15 residues.